This T cell receptor (beta chain) was sequenced for a study of response to subunit inactivated influenza vaccine. Broader study findings: The authors suggested that every seasonal influenza vaccination recruits few new T cells.

This clonotype has just a few counts. Its antigen is not known. TCRdb called the RT-PCR reads again in MiXCR, with one record for every CDR3 protein. The sample lists about 780,000 distinct CDR3 sequences; roughly 18% were seen once. The clonotype comes from a man aged 50 to 59 who received an inactivated influenza vaccine. The specimen comprised PBMCs from blood, sampled roughly 5 days after vaccination.

The DNA of the CDR3 is TGTGCCAGCAGCTCCTCTCCGGGGGACAGGGATTCACCCCTCCACTTT. This translates into CASSSSPGDRDSPLHF. The V and J genes are TRBV13 and TRBJ1-6; 9 nucleotides match TRBD1. CDR1 and CDR2 (germline): PRHDT, FYEKMQ (reference sequence). There are 16 residues in the CDR3. J was trimmed by 8 bases and V by 4 bases; bases with no gene match: 9.